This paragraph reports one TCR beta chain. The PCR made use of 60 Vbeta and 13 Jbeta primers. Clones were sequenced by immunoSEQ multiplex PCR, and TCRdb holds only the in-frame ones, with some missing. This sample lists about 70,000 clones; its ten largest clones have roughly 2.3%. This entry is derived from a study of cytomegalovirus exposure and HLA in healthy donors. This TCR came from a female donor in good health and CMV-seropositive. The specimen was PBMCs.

The CDR3 nucleotides read TGTGCCAGCAGCCCGAGGTGGCCTAGCGGTACCTACAATGAGCAGTTCTTC. Protein product: CASSPRWPSGTYNEQFF. This sequence joins TRBV5-6 and TRBJ2-1, with 7 nucleotides matching TRBD2. With V trimmed by 4 bases and J by 2 bases, 12 bases remained unmatched. The CDR3 covers 17 residues. Germline V CDR1 and CDR2: SGHDT, YYEEEE.